This TCR beta chain stems from a study of CD8 T cells in ankylosing spondylitis. The TCR beta libraries were generated through quantitative 5'-RACE incorporating molecular barcodes. TCRdb reprocessed the 5' RACE reads via MiXCR and lists one record per CDR3 protein. This table holds roughly 190,000 distinct CDR3 sequences, around 13% found once. Findings and caveats of the study: What seemed typical of ankylosing spondylitis blood was a TCR beta motif built from several highly homologous variants. Reportedly, disease-linked clones are significantly enriched in ankylosing spondylitis patients' matched synovial fluid. Researchers report that disease-linked clones proved CD8+ and relatively rare in peripheral blood.

The J segment lost 6 bases and the V segment lost 7 bases, leaving 7 bases of the junction unmatched. The CDR3 consists of 14 residues. Germline-derived CDR1 and CDR2 are SNHLY and FYNNEI. Points on this clonotype: Its antigen is unidentified.

The TCR comes from a male donor with ankylosing spondylitis or in good health (not recorded which). J is TRBJ2-7 and V is TRBV2; 12 positions match TRBD2. The sample comprised blood, either unsorted or a sorted T cell fraction (not recorded which). The CDR3 spells CASTASGGAGEQYF. CDR3 in DNA: TGTGCCAGCACTGCTAGCGGGGGGGCTGGCGAGCAGTACTTC.